This T cell receptor beta chain was captured by sequencing in a study of cytomegalovirus exposure and HLA in healthy donors. For the study at large: Researchers previously reported finding 90 million to 130 million unique TCR beta sequences from about 170 million T cells.

With respect to this clone: The antigen is unknown.

CDR3 length equals 14 residues. Germline V gene sequence: CDR1 SGHRS, CDR2 YFSETQ. V was trimmed by 0 bases and J by 3 bases, leaving 9 bases between them. The PCR employed 60 Vbeta primers together with 13 Jbeta primers. Sequencing used immunoSEQ multiplex PCR; TCRdb keeps in-frame clones, though not all of them. The data show around 100,000 clones, with more than 60% seen just once and around 5% held by the top ten. Study findings and constraints: Under in vitro conditions, a few CMV-associated chains were confirmed as specific for CMV antigens. Later analysis demonstrated an association between a missense DCLRE1C variant and TCR beta V- and J-gene trimming. According to an earlier analysis, most TCR beta V segments yielded productive rearrangements about 90% or about 30% of the time.

The clonotype originates from a female donor in good health and CMV-seropositive. Sequencing was done on a sample of PBMCs. V and J are TRBV5-1 and TRBJ2-5; D gene uncertain. The CDR3 is CASSLVAGKETQYF. For the CDR3, the DNA is TGCGCCAGCAGCTTGGTAGCCGGAAAAGAGACCCAGTACTTC.